Listed below are T cell receptor beta chains from one sample, sequenced in a study of cytomegalovirus exposure and HLA in healthy donors. Generated by immunoSEQ multiplex PCR, the TCRdb table keeps only in-frame clones and is missing some. The sample gives hundreds of thousands of clones, 70% to 80% of which show up once; 2.5% to 3.5% is in the top ten. Sequenced: PBMCs. The receptors stem from a woman in her fifties or sixties in good health and CMV-seropositive. The CDR3 runs from the conserved cysteine through the conserved F or W. The order of the fields is J gene, D gene, clone size, V gene, CDR3 DNA, CDR3 protein. The D gene is left open where the match is weak. Clone size, where shown, is once, few, many, or a class for clones that have expanded.

j_call: TRBJ1-2; d_call: NA; clone_size: NA; v_call: TRBV7-9; cdr3_nt: TGTTCCAGCAGCCTAAAACAGACCCTCTATGGCTACACCTTC; cdr3_aa: CSSSLKQTLYGYTF
j_call: TRBJ1-6; d_call: NA; clone_size: few; v_call: TRBV7-2; cdr3_nt: TGTGCCAGCAGCGTAATGGGACTTCGGGATTCACCCCTCCACTTT; cdr3_aa: CASSVMGLRDSPLHF
j_call: TRBJ1-1; d_call: NA; clone_size: NA; v_call: TRBV30; cdr3_nt: TGTGCCTGGAGTAAAGGGAGGGAGAACACTGAAGCTTTCTTT; cdr3_aa: CAWSKGRENTEAFF
j_call: TRBJ2-5; d_call: TRBD2; clone_size: NA; v_call: TRBV19; cdr3_nt: TGTGCCAGTAGTTCGGGACTAGCGGGATGGGAGACCCAGTACTTC; cdr3_aa: CASSSGLAGWETQYF
j_call: TRBJ2-1; d_call: NA; clone_size: NA; v_call: TRBV5-6; cdr3_nt: TGTGCCAGCAGCCCCGGCGGCGGGGTGACCTCCTACAATGAGCAGTTCTTC; cdr3_aa: CASSPGGGVTSYNEQFF
j_call: TRBJ1-2; d_call: NA; clone_size: once; v_call: TRBV30; cdr3_nt: TGTGCCTGGAGTGTAGGGAGTGGGAGCGGCTACACCTTC; cdr3_aa: CAWSVGSGSGYTF
j_call: TRBJ2-5; d_call: NA; clone_size: few; v_call: TRBV19; cdr3_nt: TGTGCCAGTAGTACCAAGCAGGGCGAAGAGACCCAGTACTTC; cdr3_aa: CASSTKQGEETQYF
j_call: TRBJ2-3; d_call: TRBD2; clone_size: NA; v_call: TRBV9; cdr3_nt: TGTGCCAGCAGCGTAGGGGCTAGCGGGCGTACAGATACGCAGTATTTT; cdr3_aa: CASSVGASGRTDTQYF
j_call: TRBJ2-1; d_call: NA; clone_size: NA; v_call: TRBV6-5; cdr3_nt: TGTGCCAGCAGTTACTCTGGCGGGGCCTACAATGAGCAGTTCTTC; cdr3_aa: CASSYSGGAYNEQFF
j_call: TRBJ1-3; d_call: NA; clone_size: NA; v_call: TRBV7-9; cdr3_nt: TGTGCCAGCAGCTTAGGTCGGGCTGGAAACACCATATATTTT; cdr3_aa: CASSLGRAGNTIYF
j_call: TRBJ1-3; d_call: TRBD1; clone_size: NA; v_call: TRBV9; cdr3_nt: TGTGCCAGCAGCGTTGGACAGGTAACTGGAAACACCATATATTTT; cdr3_aa: CASSVGQVTGNTIYF
j_call: TRBJ2-5; d_call: NA; clone_size: NA; v_call: TRBV5-1; cdr3_nt: TGCGCCAGCAGCTTGTGGACAGTGACCGGAGAAGAGACCCAGTACTTC; cdr3_aa: CASSLWTVTGEETQYF
j_call: TRBJ2-1; d_call: TRBD2; clone_size: once; v_call: TRBV6-5; cdr3_nt: TGTGCCAGCACCCTCGGGGGGAGCTCCTACAATGAGCAGTTCTTC; cdr3_aa: CASTLGGSSYNEQFF
j_call: TRBJ2-7; d_call: NA; clone_size: NA; v_call: TRBV5-1; cdr3_nt: TGCGCCAGCAGCCCCCCTAATTCCGGTGCCTCCTACGAGCAGTACTTC; cdr3_aa: CASSPPNSGASYEQYF
j_call: TRBJ2-7; d_call: NA; clone_size: NA; v_call: TRBV4-1; cdr3_nt: TGCGCCAGCAGGCCCTCGGCGGGATCCGGCTACGAGCAGTACTTC; cdr3_aa: CASRPSAGSGYEQYF
j_call: TRBJ1-5; d_call: TRBD1; clone_size: NA; v_call: TRBV6-1; cdr3_nt: TGTGCCAGTAGGGACAGCCAAGGGGATCCCCAGCATTTT; cdr3_aa: CASRDSQGDPQHF
j_call: TRBJ2-7; d_call: TRBD1; clone_size: once; v_call: TRBV6-5; cdr3_nt: TGTGCCAGCAGTTATACAGGGGGGAACGAGCAGTACTTC; cdr3_aa: CASSYTGGNEQYF
j_call: TRBJ2-3; d_call: NA; clone_size: few; v_call: TRBV5-1; cdr3_nt: TGCGCCAGCAGCCCCTATGGGACTAGCACAGATACGCAGTATTTT; cdr3_aa: CASSPYGTSTDTQYF
j_call: TRBJ1-2; d_call: NA; clone_size: NA; v_call: TRBV6-5; cdr3_nt: TGTGCCAGCAGCCCGGACAGAGCTAACTATGGCTACACCTTC; cdr3_aa: CASSPDRANYGYTF
j_call: TRBJ1-6; d_call: NA; clone_size: NA; v_call: TRBV7-8; cdr3_nt: TGTGCCAGCAGCTTGGACAGCTCCTATAATTCACCCCTCCACTTT; cdr3_aa: CASSLDSSYNSPLHF
j_call: TRBJ2-7; d_call: TRBD1; clone_size: once; v_call: TRBV5-1; cdr3_nt: TGCGCCAGCAGCCTGGGACAGGAAAACTACGAGCAGTACTTC; cdr3_aa: CASSLGQENYEQYF
j_call: TRBJ1-1; d_call: NA; clone_size: few; v_call: TRBV5-1; cdr3_nt: TGCGCCAGCAGCTCGACCGGGTCTTCCAGGGGGAACACTGAAGCTTTCTTT; cdr3_aa: CASSSTGSSRGNTEAFF
j_call: TRBJ2-5; d_call: NA; clone_size: NA; v_call: TRBV7-3; cdr3_nt: TGTGCCAGCAGCTTATTCGGGTACCAAGAGACCCAGTACTTC; cdr3_aa: CASSLFGYQETQYF
j_call: TRBJ2-5; d_call: NA; clone_size: NA; v_call: TRBV5-1; cdr3_nt: TGCGCCAGCAGCTGGGGAGCAGGGGAAGAGACCCAGTACTTC; cdr3_aa: CASSWGAGEETQYF
j_call: TRBJ2-5; d_call: TRBD2; clone_size: NA; v_call: TRBV7-2; cdr3_nt: TGTGCCAGCAGCCCGGTCGGGGGGGAGACCCAGTACTTC; cdr3_aa: CASSPVGGETQYF
j_call: TRBJ2-7; d_call: NA; clone_size: NA; v_call: TRBV19; cdr3_nt: TGTGCCAGTAGCCTTGACACCTTCTCCTACGAGCAGTACTTC; cdr3_aa: CASSLDTFSYEQYF
j_call: TRBJ1-5; d_call: TRBD1; clone_size: NA; v_call: TRBV7-8; cdr3_nt: TGTGCCAGCAGCAAGGAAAGACAGGGGAATCAGCCCCAGCATTTT; cdr3_aa: CASSKERQGNQPQHF
j_call: TRBJ2-7; d_call: TRBD1; clone_size: NA; v_call: TRBV11-2; cdr3_nt: TGTGCCAGCGGAGACAGGGGAGGACACTACGAGCAGTACTTC; cdr3_aa: CASGDRGGHYEQYF
j_call: TRBJ1-1; d_call: TRBD1; clone_size: NA; v_call: TRBV5-6; cdr3_nt: TGTGCCAGCAGCTTGAACAGGGGGGTGAACACTGAAGCTTTCTTT; cdr3_aa: CASSLNRGVNTEAFF
j_call: TRBJ1-3; d_call: NA; clone_size: NA; v_call: TRBV5-1; cdr3_nt: TGCGCCAGCAGCTTGGAACAGAATGGAAACACCATATATTTT; cdr3_aa: CASSLEQNGNTIYF
j_call: TRBJ2-3; d_call: TRBD2; clone_size: NA; v_call: TRBV11-3; cdr3_nt: TGTGCCAGCAGCTTGGGACTAGCGGGGACGACGCAGTATTTT; cdr3_aa: CASSLGLAGTTQYF
j_call: TRBJ2-5; d_call: TRBD2; clone_size: NA; v_call: TRBV7-2; cdr3_nt: TGTGCCAGCAGCACGACTAGCGGGGACCAAGAGACCCAGTACTTC; cdr3_aa: CASSTTSGDQETQYF
j_call: TRBJ1-3; d_call: NA; clone_size: NA; v_call: TRBV6-1; cdr3_nt: TGTGCCAGCATTAACTATAACACTGGAAACACCATATATTTT; cdr3_aa: CASINYNTGNTIYF
j_call: TRBJ1-1; d_call: NA; clone_size: once; v_call: TRBV4-1; cdr3_nt: TGCGCCAGCAGGCCCGCGGGGGTTTACACTGAAGCTTTCTTT; cdr3_aa: CASRPAGVYTEAFF
j_call: TRBJ2-3; d_call: NA; clone_size: few; v_call: TRBV5-1; cdr3_nt: TGCGCCAGCAGCTTACAGGGTTTCACAGATACGCAGTATTTT; cdr3_aa: CASSLQGFTDTQYF
j_call: TRBJ2-6; d_call: NA; clone_size: NA; v_call: TRBV30; cdr3_nt: TGTGCCTGGAGTACGGGGGCTGGGGCCAACGTCCTGACTTTC; cdr3_aa: CAWSTGAGANVLTF
j_call: TRBJ1-5; d_call: NA; clone_size: NA; v_call: TRBV10-1; cdr3_nt: TGCGCCAGCAGTGAGTCGAGAAAGGTGGGGAGTGTTCAGCCCCAGCATTTT; cdr3_aa: CASSESRKVGSVQPQHF
j_call: TRBJ2-7; d_call: TRBD2; clone_size: NA; v_call: TRBV6-5; cdr3_nt: TGTGCCAGCAGTTACCGGGGCGGGAGTTTCTACGAGCAGTACTTC; cdr3_aa: CASSYRGGSFYEQYF
j_call: TRBJ1-4; d_call: NA; clone_size: NA; v_call: TRBV10-1; cdr3_nt: TGCGCCAGCGGCGGCCGGGGAAATGAAAAACTGTTTTTT; cdr3_aa: CASGGRGNEKLFF
j_call: TRBJ2-3; d_call: NA; clone_size: once; v_call: TRBV9; cdr3_nt: TGTGCCAGCAGCGTACAGGGTCCAGATACGCAGTATTTT; cdr3_aa: CASSVQGPDTQYF